Each of the 31 T cell receptor beta chains below was sequenced from the same sample in a study of cytomegalovirus exposure and HLA in healthy donors. In the PCR, 60 Vbeta and 13 Jbeta primers were used. Clones were sequenced by immunoSEQ multiplex PCR, and TCRdb holds only the in-frame ones, with some missing. The sample lists more than 150,000 clones; roughly nine tenths were seen once. Sequenced material: PBMCs. The receptors were gathered from a girl under two years old in good health and CMV-seronegative.

This chain uses TRBV4-3 with TRBJ1-5, with D unresolved. V lost 1 base, J lost 0 bases, and 13 bases lay in between. Germline V lookup: CDR1 LGHNA, CDR2 YSLEER. The length of the CDR3 is 17 residues. The CDR3 spells CASSQGYGGYSNQPQHF. The CDR3 DNA reads as TGCGCCAGCAGCCAAGGTTATGGAGGATATAGCAATCAGCCCCAGCATTTT.

The chain uses TRBV9 and TRBJ2-7; D might be TRBD1 (6 bases). This CDR3 has 14 residues. V lost 4 bases and J 1 base, leaving 12 bases between the germline ends. Germline loops: CDR1 SGDLS, CDR2 YYNGEE. CDR3 in DNA: TGTGCCAGCAGCCTCCAGGGACAATCCTACGAGCAGTACTTC. Protein sequence: CASSLQGQSYEQYF.

The genes are TRBV6-9 and TRBJ1-5, with D possibly being TRBD1 (5 bases). The germline V gene encodes CDR1 MNHGY and CDR2 SVAAGI. The CDR3 runs 19 residues. Between the trimmed V and J ends, which lost 7 bases and 0 bases, there was a span of 25 bases. The CDR3 region is CASKPIGGIRGYSNQPQHF. In nucleotides, the CDR3 is TGTGCCAGCAAACCTATCGGGGGGATCCGGGGGTATAGCAATCAGCCCCAGCATTTT.

The rearrangement links TRBV6-5 to TRBJ1-2, with 7 bases aligning to TRBD1. The CDR3 spans 13 residues. CDR1 and CDR2 (germline): MNHEY, SVGAGI. Unmatched junction bases numbered 4, after V lost 5 bases and J lost 4 bases. This CDR3 reads CASSRTGSYGYTF. The CDR3 DNA reads as TGTGCCAGCAGTAGGACAGGATCCTATGGCTACACCTTC.

J is TRBJ2-1 and V is TRBV30; D remains unclear. Trimming left V 5 bases short and J 2 bases short, with 16 bases between. Germline CDR1 is GTSNPN and CDR2 is SVGIG (reference sequence). This CDR3 comprises 15 residues. In DNA form, the CDR3 reads TGTGCCTGGGATCAAGCTAGATCTCCCTACAATGAGCAGTTCTTC. It codes for CAWDQARSPYNEQFF.

The V gene is TRBV23-1, the J gene TRBJ2-7; D uncertain. TRBV23-1 is an ORF, and what it does is uncertain. V lost 8 bases and J 8 bases, leaving 25 bases between the germline ends. The CDR3 is made up of 15 amino acids. This chain's CDR3 is CASPTRWQSARQQYF. DNA of the CDR3: TGCGCCAGCCCGACCAGATGGCAGTCTGCTAGGCAGCAGTACTTC.

The chain links TRBV5-1 to TRBJ2-7; TRBD1 matches 7 bases. J gave up 0 bases and V 1 base, and 16 bases lay outside the gene matches. The CDR3 consists of 19 residues. Germline assignment: CDR1 SGHRS and CDR2 YFSETQ. CDR3 amino acids: CASSLIRQGIFGRSYEQYF. The CDR3 nucleotides read TGCGCCAGCAGCTTGATCAGACAGGGAATTTTCGGACGCTCCTACGAGCAGTACTTC.

The chain carries TRBV4-2 and TRBJ2-1; TRBD2 aligns across 12 bases. This CDR3 is 15 amino acids long. Germline CDR1 and CDR2: LGHNA and YNFKEQ. J was trimmed by 6 bases and V by 7 bases; bases with no gene match: 7. In nucleotides, the CDR3 is TGTGCCAGCAAGAAGACTAGCGGGAGTTCCAATGAGCAGTTCTTC. This sequence encodes CASKKTSGSSNEQFF.

This chain uses TRBV6-1 with TRBJ2-3, with TRBD2 matching over 10 bases. This CDR3 contains 15 residues. Per the germline V gene, CDR1 is MNHNS and CDR2 is SASEGT. Unmatched junction bases numbered 3, after V lost 3 bases and J lost 3 bases. As DNA, the CDR3 is TGTGCCAGCAGTGAGCCTAGCGGGAGTACAGATACGCAGTATTTT. As protein: CASSEPSGSTDTQYF.

V usage is TRBV11-2 and J usage is TRBJ1-1; the match to TRBD1 covers 10 bases. V dropped 1 base and J dropped 1; count of bases not matched to a gene: 0. The CDR3 sequence is 15 residues long. In germline, CDR1 is SGHAT, CDR2 FQNNGV. The CDR3 region is CASSLGDRGNTEAFF. Written as DNA, the CDR3 is TGTGCCAGCAGCTTAGGGGACAGGGGGAACACTGAAGCTTTCTTT.

The genes are TRBV11-2 and TRBJ2-2, with unresolved D. V gave up 1 base and J gave up 6 bases, with 9 bases separating them. The CDR3 contains 14 residues. Germline assignment: CDR1 SGHAT and CDR2 FQNNGV. Here the CDR3 reads CASSLVFVAGELFF. CDR3 DNA sequence: TGTGCCAGCAGCTTAGTATTCGTAGCCGGGGAGCTGTTTTTT.

This chain connects TRBV29-1 to TRBJ2-2, with 11 nucleotides matching TRBD1. This CDR3 has 16 residues. Germline V CDR1 and CDR2: SQVTM, ANQGSEA. J gave up 4 bases and V 2 bases, and 6 bases lay outside the gene matches. DNA of the CDR3: TGCAGCGTTGAATGGGGACAGGGGGTCAGCACCGGGGAGCTGTTTTTT. Encoded protein: CSVEWGQGVSTGELFF.

V is TRBV11-2 and J is TRBJ1-3, with 7 bases fitting TRBD1. Germline CDR1 SGHAT, CDR2 FQNNGV. V dropped 5 bases and J dropped 4; count of bases not matched to a gene: 8. The CDR3 is made up of 15 amino acids. Here the CDR3 DNA reads TGTGCCAGCAGCGTTGACAGGGCGGGGGGAAACACCATATATTTT. This gives the protein CASSVDRAGGNTIYF.

V gene TRBV2 combines with J gene TRBJ2-1; TRBD1 might be the D (5 bases). Trimming cost V 4 bases and J 4 bases, with 8 bases left between them. Germline V gene data show CDR1 as SNHLY and CDR2 as FYNNEI. CDR3 size: 13 residues. The CDR3 nucleotides are TGTGCCAGCAGTGGGGGCGGTTACAATGAGCAGTTCTTC. Protein sequence: CASSGGGYNEQFF. The complete variable domain, with remaining parts taken from reference TRBV2 and TRBJ2-1, reads EPEVTQTPSHQVTQMGQEVILRCVPISNHLYFYWYRQILGQKVEFLVSFYNNEISEKSEIFDDQFSVERPDGSNFTLKIRSTKLEDSAMYFCASSGGGYNEQFFGPGTRLTVL.

Note on this clone: Other nucleotide sequences in the sample specify the same CDR3. The chain joins TRBV10-2 to TRBJ2-7, with D uncertain. The CDR3 totals 11 residues. The V gene lost 4 bases and the J gene lost 5 bases, with 6 bases spanning the gap. The germline V gene encodes CDR1 WSHSY and CDR2 SAAADI. The DNA for the CDR3 is TGCGCCAGCAGTGTTATCCACGAGCAGTACTTC. Translated, it gives CASSVIHEQYF.

V usage is TRBV5-6 and J usage is TRBJ2-1; TRBD1 matches at 7 bases. J lost 7 bases, V lost 2 bases, and 9 bases had no gene match. The CDR3 consists of 15 residues. Germline CDR1 SGHDT, CDR2 YYEEEE. The CDR3 coding sequence is TGTGCCAGCAGCTTTGGGACAGCTGTTCAAAATGAGCAGTTCTTC. It yields the protein CASSFGTAVQNEQFF. Drawing the rest from reference TRBV5-6 and TRBJ2-1, the complete variable domain is DAGVTQSPTHLIKTRGQQVTLRCSPKSGHDTVSWYQQALGQGPQFIFQYYEEEERQRGNFPDRFSGHQFPNYSSELNVNALLLGDSALYLCASSFGTAVQNEQFFGPGTRLTVL.

This chain links TRBV30 with TRBJ2-5; D remains unclear. This CDR3 comprises 14 residues. The germline V and J ends were trimmed by 0 bases and 5 bases, with 13 bases remaining between them. CDR1 GTSNPN and CDR2 SVGIG come from the germline V gene (reference sequence). The CDR3, as DNA: TGTGCCTGGAGTGTAGTCCGAGTGGGCGAGACCCAGTACTTC. It yields the protein CAWSVVRVGETQYF. The variable domain in full, completed from reference TRBV30 and TRBJ2-5, reads SQTIHQWPATLVQPVGSPLSLECTVEGTSNPNLYWYRQAAGRGLQLLFYSVGIGQISSEVPQNLSASRPQDRQFILSSKKLLLSDSGFYLCAWSVVRVGETQYFGPGTRLLVL.

The sample holds a few counts of this clone. J is TRBJ1-2 and V is TRBV6-1, with 8 bases identical to TRBD1. Per germline, CDR1 MNHNS and CDR2 SASEGT. The CDR3 is 15 residues long. The trim removed 0 bases at V and 7 bases at J, leaving 7 bases unmatched. The CDR3 DNA reads TGTGCCAGCAGTGAAGCCACGGACAGGGCACGTGGCTACACCTTC. Encoded protein: CASSEATDRARGYTF.

The chain couples TRBV9 to TRBJ1-4, with TRBD1 identical over 9 bases. Looked up from germline, CDR1 is SGDLS and CDR2 is YYNGEE. The CDR3 runs to 15 residues. After removal of 1 base from V and 6 bases from J, the junction contained 4 bases not matched to a gene. CDR3 residues: CASSVTGGFHEKLFF. The CDR3 coding sequence is TGTGCCAGCAGCGTAACAGGGGGCTTTCATGAAAAACTGTTTTTT.

The chain is built from TRBV5-4 and TRBJ1-2; 11 bases align to TRBD1. Germline assignment: CDR1 SGHNT and CDR2 YYREEE (reference sequence). This CDR3 is built from 15 residues. The V and J ends lost 5 bases and 12 bases, in that order; junction bases with no gene match: 15. Here the CDR3 reads CASRRDRGTLSVHTF. The CDR3 DNA follows: TGTGCCAGCAGGCGGGACAGGGGGACCCTATCCGTCCACACCTTC.

The V gene is TRBV19, the J gene TRBJ2-3; 12 bases map to TRBD2. Unmatched junction bases numbered 3, after V lost 2 bases and J lost 3 bases. CDR1 LNHDA and CDR2 SQIVND come from the germline V gene (reference sequence). CDR3 length: 16 residues. DNA of the CDR3: TGTGCCAGTAGTATATCACTAGCGGGAGGTACAGATACGCAGTATTTT. Its translation is CASSISLAGGTDTQYF.

V usage is TRBV5-1 and J usage is TRBJ2-5; D may be TRBD1 (6 bases). V was shortened by 2 bases and J by 2 bases, with 10 bases between the two germline ends. Per the germline V gene, CDR1 is SGHRS and CDR2 is YFSETQ. The CDR3 has 14 amino acids. Here the CDR3 reads CASSFQGQQETQYF. The DNA for the CDR3 is TGCGCCAGCAGCTTTCAGGGGCAGCAAGAGACCCAGTACTTC.

Note on this clone: A read error may account for a junction end that differs from germline. This chain joins TRBV7-9 and TRBJ1-2; 9 nucleotides agree with TRBD1. Germline-derived CDR1 and CDR2 are SEHNR and FQNEAQ (reference sequence). CDR3 length: 12 amino acids. CDR3 protein: CSSSLDRGRYTF. Written as DNA, the CDR3 is TGTTCCAGCAGCTTGGACAGGGGACGCTACACCTTC.

The chain joins TRBV29-1 to TRBJ2-1; 13 bases line up with TRBD2. This CDR3 contains 14 residues. Trimming removed 6 bases from V and 10 bases from J; junction bases left unmatched: 9. CDR1 is SQVTM and CDR2 is ANQGSEA in the germline V gene. CDR3 sequence: CSVLLAGGLNEQFF. CDR3 nucleotide sequence: TGCAGCGTGCTACTAGCGGGGGGGTTAAACGAGCAGTTCTTC.

The V call is TRBV19, the J call TRBJ2-1; 12 nucleotides align to TRBD2. The CDR3 has 15 amino acids. Germline loops: CDR1 LNHDA, CDR2 SQIVND (reference sequence). V dropped 3 bases and J dropped 7; count of bases not matched to a gene: 4. The CDR3 nucleotides read TGTGCCAGTAGTATCCTTCTAGCGGGGGGGAATGAGCAGTTCTTC. The encoded protein is CASSILLAGGNEQFF.

V and J are TRBV30 and TRBJ2-5; 10 nucleotides align to TRBD2. The length of the CDR3 is 17 residues. V gave up 4 bases and J gave up 1 base; unmatched junction bases: 12. Germline lookup yields CDR1 GTSNPN and CDR2 SVGIG (reference sequence). CDR3 bases: TGTGCCTGGACCGTAGGGTTGGCTAGCGGGAGCCAAGAGACCCAGTACTTC. The encoded protein is CAWTVGLASGSQETQYF.

The chain has TRBV5-1 and TRBJ1-6; D call uncertain. The CDR3 contains 13 residues. V lost 5 bases, J lost 8 bases, and 11 bases lay in between. Germline-derived CDR1 and CDR2 are SGHRS and YFSETQ. In DNA form, the CDR3 reads TGCGCCAGCAGAACGGATGGAGATTCACCCCTCCACTTT. It is translated as CASRTDGDSPLHF.

The chain links TRBV10-3 to TRBJ1-5; 9 bases align to TRBD1. Germline CDR1 reads ENHRY; CDR2 reads SYGVKD. J gave up 2 bases and V 0 bases, and 5 bases lay outside the gene matches. This CDR3 spans 17 amino acids. CDR3 loop: CAISESGGQGRNQPQHF. The CDR3 nucleotides read TGTGCCATCAGTGAGTCGGGGGGACAGGGACGCAATCAGCCCCAGCATTTT.

The V gene is TRBV7-9, the J gene TRBJ2-5, with D maybe TRBD1 (5 bases). The J call may be in error: the DNA end matches TRBJ2-7 better. Germline CDR1 reads SEHNR; CDR2 reads FQNEAQ (reference sequence). This CDR3 has 16 amino acids. In DNA form, the CDR3 reads TGTGCCAGCAGCTTAGTCGGGCAGGGTGGCCCCTACGAGCAGTACTTC. Translated: CASSLVGQGGPYEQYF.

Notes on this clone: In the same sample, other DNA sequences code for this CDR3. The rearrangement joins TRBV4-1 to TRBJ2-7, with TRBD2 identical over 7 bases. Trimming at V came to 3 bases and at J to 6 bases, leaving 2 bases not matched to a gene. CDR1 and CDR2 (germline): MGHRA, YSYEKL. The CDR3 contains 12 residues. DNA of the CDR3: TGCGCCAGCAGCCAGGCGGGGGTCGAGCAGTACTTC. Protein product: CASSQAGVEQYF.

This rearrangement joins TRBV30 to TRBJ2-1; the D gene is possibly TRBD2 (5 bases). Per germline, CDR1 GTSNPN and CDR2 SVGIG (reference sequence). The CDR3 covers 13 residues. V lost 3 bases and J 0 bases, leaving 6 bases between the germline ends. This chain's CDR3 is CAWRGSSYNEQFF. CDR3 in DNA: TGTGCCTGGAGGGGGAGCTCCTACAATGAGCAGTTCTTC.